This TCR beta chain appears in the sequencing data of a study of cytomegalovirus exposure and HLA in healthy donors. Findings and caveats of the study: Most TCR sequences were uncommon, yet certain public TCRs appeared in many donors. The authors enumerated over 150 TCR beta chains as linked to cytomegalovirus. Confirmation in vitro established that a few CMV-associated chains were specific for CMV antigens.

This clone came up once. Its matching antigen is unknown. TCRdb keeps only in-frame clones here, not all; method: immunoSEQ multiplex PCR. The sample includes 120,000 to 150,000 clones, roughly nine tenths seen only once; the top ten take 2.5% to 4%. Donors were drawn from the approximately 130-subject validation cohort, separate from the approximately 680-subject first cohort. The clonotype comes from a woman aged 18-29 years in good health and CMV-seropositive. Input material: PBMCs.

The CDR3 DNA is TGCAGTGCTTCAACCCGCGCGTCCTACACCTTC. It codes for CSASTRASYTF. The chain uses TRBV20-1 and TRBJ1-2; unclear D gene. The CDR3 sequence is 11 residues long. V lost 5 bases and J lost 10, with 14 bases in between. Per the germline V gene, CDR1 is DFQATT and CDR2 is SNEGSKA (reference sequence).